This T cell receptor beta chain was found in a study of graft-versus-host responses after intestinal transplantation. Study background: Multivisceral, liver-intestinal, or isolated intestinal grafts went to recipients.

The CDR3 has 14 residues. Trimming removed 11 bases from V and 4 bases from J; junction bases left unmatched: 8. Germline V gives CDR1 MDHEN, CDR2 SYDVKM. To note about this clone: Its antigen is still unknown.

Profiled with immunoSEQ multiplex PCR; TCRdb holds only in-frame clones, not every one. This sample has over 80,000 clones, with roughly nine tenths found just once. The sequenced sample was unstimulated CD4+ T cells sorted from spleen or lymph node cells, obtained before transplant. The sequence was collected from a human donor who was the organ donor for an intestinal transplant. The rearrangement uses TRBV28 and TRBJ2-3, with 11 bases fitting TRBD2. In nucleotides, the CDR3 is TGTGCCGTATCTAGCGGGGGGCCAGCAGATACGCAGTATTTT. Translation gives CAVSSGGPADTQYF.